This is a list of T cell receptor beta chains from one sample in a study of beta chain features in type 1 diabetes. Some clones are missing from TCRdb's copy, which holds only in-frame ones; the method was immunoSEQ multiplex PCR. The sample records more than 300,000 clones, 7% to 10% being singletons. Specimen: central memory CD4+ T cells from blood. These receptors came from a man between 25 and 39 years old with type 1 diabetes. Each CDR3 is given with its conserved first and last residue. D genes are given only for firm matches. Size is omitted from some rows. Given values are once, few, many or a class for expanded clones.

v_call	d_call	cdr3_length	clone_size	j_call	cdr3_aa	cdr3_nt
TRBV7-2	TRBD1	13	.	TRBJ2-1	CASLGQGGNEQFF	TGTGCCAGTCTGGGACAGGGAGGGAATGAGCAGTTCTTC
TRBV28	TRBD1	13	.	TRBJ2-5	CASSRDRGETQYF	TGTGCCAGCAGTCGAGACAGGGGAGAGACCCAGTACTTC
TRBV7-2	.	14	few	TRBJ1-6	CASRVQGYNSPLHF	TGTGCCAGCAGGGTACAGGGCTATAATTCACCCCTCCACTTT
TRBV9	.	10	few	TRBJ2-3	CASSTDTQYF	TGTGCCAGCAGCACAGATACGCAGTATTTT
TRBV30	.	14	few	TRBJ1-4	CAWQPGTAYEKLFF	TGTGCCTGGCAACCAGGGACGGCCTATGAAAAACTGTTTTTT
TRBV30	.	11	few	TRBJ2-7	CAWSSEYEQYF	TGTGCCTGGAGTTCAGAGTACGAGCAGTACTTC
TRBV7-2	.	11	.	TRBJ1-1	CASSLAVGLFF	TGTGCCAGCAGCTTAGCGGTGGGACTTTTCTTT
TRBV5-1	.	15	.	TRBJ2-3	CASSLERGFTDTQYF	TGCGCCAGCAGCTTGGAAAGGGGTTTCACAGATACGCAGTATTTT
TRBV14	.	15	.	TRBJ2-7	CASSPSGRGRQEQYF	TGTGCCAGCAGCCCCTCGGGTAGGGGGAGGCAAGAGCAGTACTTC
TRBV5-6	.	13	.	TRBJ2-5	CASSYDRQETQYF	TGTGCCAGCAGCTACGACAGACAAGAGACCCAGTACTTC
TRBV5-6	TRBD1	16	.	TRBJ2-7	CASSLLLRQGAYEQYF	TGTGCCAGCAGCTTGCTCCTGAGACAGGGGGCTTACGAGCAGTACTTC
TRBV28	TRBD1	15	.	TRBJ1-5	CASSSPGQSNQPQHF	TGTGCCAGCAGTTCTCCGGGACAGAGCAATCAGCCCCAGCATTTT
TRBV7-2	TRBD2	16	.	TRBJ2-3	CASSSRLAGHVDTQYF	TGTGCCAGCAGCTCCAGACTAGCGGGGCACGTAGATACGCAGTATTTT
TRBV7-9	.	17	.	TRBJ2-2	CASSSLATPRGTGELFF	TGTGCCAGCAGCTCCCTAGCAACCCCCCGAGGCACCGGGGAGCTGTTTTTT
TRBV6-6	.	14	.	TRBJ2-7	CASTIGSSSYEQYF	TGTGCCAGCACTATAGGGAGCAGCTCCTACGAGCAGTACTTC
TRBV5-1	.	14	.	TRBJ1-1	CASSLGGKPTEAFF	TGCGCCAGCAGCTTGGGTGGGAAGCCCACTGAAGCTTTCTTT
TRBV5-5	.	13	few	TRBJ1-2	CASSFDTSYGYTF	TGTGCCAGCAGCTTTGACACTTCCTATGGCTACACCTTC
TRBV29-1	.	12	many	TRBJ1-2	CSAKDTVYGYTF	TGCAGCGCTAAGGACACAGTCTATGGCTACACCTTC
TRBV19	TRBD1	14	.	TRBJ1-1	CASTDRVRHTEAFF	TGTGCCAGTACGGACAGGGTCCGGCACACTGAAGCTTTCTTT
TRBV7-2	.	15	few	TRBJ2-5	CASSLDGRGVQTQYF	TGTGCCAGCAGCTTAGATGGACGAGGGGTGCAGACCCAGTACTTC
TRBV18	.	15	few	TRBJ1-1	CASSPYSGSNTEAFF	TGTGCCAGCTCACCTTATTCAGGGTCGAACACTGAAGCTTTCTTT
TRBV7-2	.	14	.	TRBJ1-6	CASSLGRGNSPLHF	TGTGCCAGCAGCCTCGGGCGGGGAAATTCACCCCTCCACTTT
TRBV25-1	.	13	few	TRBJ1-3	CASSVLSGNTIYF	TGTGCCAGCAGTGTCCTCTCTGGAAACACCATATATTTT